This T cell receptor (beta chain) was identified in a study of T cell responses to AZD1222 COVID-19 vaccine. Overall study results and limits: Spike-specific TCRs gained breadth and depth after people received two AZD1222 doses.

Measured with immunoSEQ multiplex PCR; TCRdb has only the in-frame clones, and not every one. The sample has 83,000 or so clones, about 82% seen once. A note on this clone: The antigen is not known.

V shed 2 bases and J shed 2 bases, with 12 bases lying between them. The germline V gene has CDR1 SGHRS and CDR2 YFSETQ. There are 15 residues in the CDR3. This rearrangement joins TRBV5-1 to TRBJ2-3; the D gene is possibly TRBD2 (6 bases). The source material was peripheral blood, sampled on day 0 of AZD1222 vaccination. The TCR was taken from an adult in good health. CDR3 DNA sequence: TGCGCCAGCAGCTTTTTTCGCGGGGACACAGATACGCAGTATTTT. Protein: CASSFFRGDTDTQYF.